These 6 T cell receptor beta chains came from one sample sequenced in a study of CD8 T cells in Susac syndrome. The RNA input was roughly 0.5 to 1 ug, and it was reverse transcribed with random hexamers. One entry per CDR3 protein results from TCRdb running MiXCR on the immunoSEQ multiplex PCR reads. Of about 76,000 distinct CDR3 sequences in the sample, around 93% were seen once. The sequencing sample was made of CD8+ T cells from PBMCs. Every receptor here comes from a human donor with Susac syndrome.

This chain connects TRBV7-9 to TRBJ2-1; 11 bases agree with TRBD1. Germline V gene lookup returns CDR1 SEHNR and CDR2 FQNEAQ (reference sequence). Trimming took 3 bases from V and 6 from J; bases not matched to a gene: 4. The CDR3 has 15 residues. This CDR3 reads CASSLSGTGGNEQFF. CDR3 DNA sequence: TGTGCCAGCAGCTTGAGCGGGACAGGGGGCAATGAGCAGTTCTTC.

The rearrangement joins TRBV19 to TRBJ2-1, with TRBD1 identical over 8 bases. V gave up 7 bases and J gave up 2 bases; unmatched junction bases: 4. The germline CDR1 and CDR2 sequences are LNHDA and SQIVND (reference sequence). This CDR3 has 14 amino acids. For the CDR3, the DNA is TGTGCCAGTACTCAGGGGGCCCCCTACAATGAGCAGTTCTTC. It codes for CASTQGAPYNEQFF.

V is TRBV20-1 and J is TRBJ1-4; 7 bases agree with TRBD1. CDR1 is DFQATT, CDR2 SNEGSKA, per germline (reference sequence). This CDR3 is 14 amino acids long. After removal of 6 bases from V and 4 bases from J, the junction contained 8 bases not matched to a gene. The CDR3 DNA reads TGCAGTGCGCCCCTGGGACAGAATAATGAAAAACTGTTTTTT. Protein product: CSAPLGQNNEKLFF.

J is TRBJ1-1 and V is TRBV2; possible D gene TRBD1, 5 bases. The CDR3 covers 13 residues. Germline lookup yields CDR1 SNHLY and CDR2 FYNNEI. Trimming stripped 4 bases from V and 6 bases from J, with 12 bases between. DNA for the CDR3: TGTGCCAGCAGTGGGCAGGGTGTTCCTGAAGCTTTCTTT. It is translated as CASSGQGVPEAFF.

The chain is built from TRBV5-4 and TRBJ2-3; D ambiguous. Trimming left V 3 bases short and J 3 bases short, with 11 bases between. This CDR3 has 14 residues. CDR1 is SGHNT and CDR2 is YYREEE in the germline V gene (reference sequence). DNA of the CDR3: TGTGCCAGCAGCTCAGAAAGGCGGACAGATACGCAGTATTTT. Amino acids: CASSSERRTDTQYF.

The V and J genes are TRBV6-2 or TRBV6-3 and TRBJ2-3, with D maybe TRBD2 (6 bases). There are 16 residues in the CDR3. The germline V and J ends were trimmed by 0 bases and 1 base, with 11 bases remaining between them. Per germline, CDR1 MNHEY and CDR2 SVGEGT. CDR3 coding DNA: TGTGCCAGCAGTTACTCGGGGGAGGACCGCACAGATACGCAGTATTTT. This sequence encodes CASSYSGEDRTDTQYF.